This T cell receptor beta chain emerged from a study of T cells in tumors after PD-1 blockade. This CDR3 contains 12 residues. With 7 bases removed from V and 4 bases from J, the gap between germline ends came to 9 bases. Germline CDR1 is KGHDR and CDR2 is SFDVKD. Generated by immunoSEQ multiplex PCR, the TCRdb table keeps only in-frame clones and is missing some. The sample includes around 13,000 clones, about 60% of them seen just once. This chain uses TRBV24-1 with TRBJ1-2; D not certain. This TCR derives from a human donor with cutaneous squamous cell carcinoma. The starting material was tumor tissue, obtained before anti-PD-1 treatment. The CDR3, as DNA: TGTGCCACCAGGTACGGCGGCTATGGCTACACCTTC. Amino acid sequence: CATRYGGYGYTF.